This TCR beta chain derives from a study of T-cell memory formation after mild COVID-19. This clonotype was found a few times. Its antigen is not identified. The CDR3 runs to 14 residues. V was cut by 9 bases and J by 7 bases, with 20 bases left in between. CDR1 and CDR2 from the germline V gene are KGHDR and SFDVKD. TCRdb re-called the 5' RACE reads through MiXCR, storing one row per CDR3 protein. Of approximately 350,000 distinct CDR3 sequences listed, roughly 13% are singletons. Study-wide findings and caveats: There were some responding clones in pre-infection memory, which suggested that cross-reactive memory had joined.

The sequence was obtained from a man younger than 35 who had mild COVID-19 (a few samples of this study predate the infection). Cell type and time point are not known. The chain links TRBV24-1 to TRBJ2-5; possibly TRBD1 for D (5 bases). Material for sequencing was PBMCs or a T cell subset sorted from them (not recorded which). CDR3 bases: TGTGCCACCGGAGAAAAACAGGATTCTCGGACCCAGTACTTC. Translating it yields CATGEKQDSRTQYF.